This entry lists 32 T cell receptor beta chains sequenced from one sample in a study of blood T cell repertoires in COVID-19 (dated by TCRdb to the early 2020s). Library preparation used the immunoSEQ multiplex PCR assay. TCRdb mirrors the immuneACCESS table, restricted to in-frame sequences. Some clones are absent from its copies; in checked studies, under half trace to an unresolved V gene, and the reason for the others is unknown. The sample table holds under 200,000 clones, of which roughly 80% were seen once. Clones ranked in the top ten supply roughly 14% of the sample. The sample consisted of peripheral blood. Every receptor here comes from a young man with active or convalescent COVID-19.

The gene calls are TRBV7-6 and TRBJ1-4; the D gene is possibly TRBD1 (5 bases). CDR3 length: 16 residues. V lost 4 bases and J 4 bases, leaving 16 bases between the germline ends. Germline V gives CDR1 SGHVS, CDR2 FNYEAQ. DNA of the CDR3: TGTGCCAGCAGCTCATCTCAGGGTCGCCTTAATGAAAAACTGTTTTTT. This gives the protein CASSSSQGRLNEKLFF.

The gene calls are TRBV7-9 and TRBJ1-6; D perhaps matches TRBD1 (6 bases). The V end was cut by 3 bases, the J end by 8 bases, with 11 bases between. The CDR3 is 14 residues long. CDR1 and CDR2 (germline): SEHNR, FQNEAQ (reference sequence). CDR3 protein: CASSFGTQYSPLHF. The CDR3 region has the DNA TGTGCCAGCAGCTTCGGGACACAATATTCACCCCTCCACTTT.

V and J are TRBV6-5 and TRBJ1-1; D is perhaps TRBD1 (6 bases). This CDR3 spans 15 amino acids. Germline CDR1 reads MNHEY; CDR2 reads SVGAGI. Trimming took 6 bases from V and 3 from J, leaving 17 bases between them. The CDR3 sequence is CASSQHGGRDTEAFF. The CDR3 coding sequence is TGTGCCAGCAGCCAACACGGGGGGCGGGACACTGAAGCTTTCTTT.

The gene calls are TRBV5-1 and TRBJ1-1; 7 nucleotides line up with TRBD1. The CDR3 consists of 14 residues. Per germline, CDR1 SGHRS and CDR2 YFSETQ. J lost 7 bases, V lost 4 bases, and 10 bases had no gene match. DNA for the CDR3: TGCGCCAGCAGCCCAGGACAGGTGTGGATTGAAGCTTTCTTT. Protein product: CASSPGQVWIEAFF.

The chain carries TRBV7-9 and TRBJ2-3, with TRBD1 as a possible D gene (7 bases). The CDR3 sequence is 15 residues long. Looked up from germline, CDR1 is SEHNR and CDR2 is FQNEAQ (reference sequence). With 3 bases removed from V and 4 bases from J, the gap between germline ends came to 14 bases. This CDR3 is CASSLSQGGADTQYF. CDR3 sequence (DNA): TGTGCCAGCAGCTTGAGCCAGGGGGGCGCAGATACGCAGTATTTT.

V is TRBV5-1 and J is TRBJ1-1; D possibly corresponds to TRBD1 (6 bases). V was clipped by 5 bases and J by 2 bases, with 10 bases between them. Germline V gene data show CDR1 as SGHRS and CDR2 as YFSETQ. This CDR3 has 13 residues. CDR3 nucleotides: TGCGCCAGCAGGGACAGAACCAACACTGAAGCTTTCTTT. Protein product: CASRDRTNTEAFF.

The J gene is TRBJ2-3, the V gene TRBV7-2, with D hard to call. Germline CDR1 SGHTA, CDR2 FQGNSA. The CDR3 extends over 15 amino acids. Trimming took 0 bases from V and 2 from J, leaving 9 bases between them. CDR3 DNA sequence: TGTGCCAGCAGCTTAGCGTCCACTAACACAGATACGCAGTATTTT. It specifies CASSLASTNTDTQYF.

V usage is TRBV5-4 and J usage is TRBJ1-6; D is possibly TRBD1 (5 bases). Per germline, CDR1 SGHNT and CDR2 YYREEE (reference sequence). The CDR3 contains 15 residues. Trimming stripped 4 bases from V and 8 bases from J, with 16 bases between. The CDR3 loop reads CASSVSRAGDSPLHF. CDR3 DNA sequence: TGTGCCAGCAGCGTGTCCAGGGCAGGCGATTCACCCCTCCACTTT.

The chain links TRBV7-8 to TRBJ1-1; possibly TRBD1 for D (5 bases). Trimming left V 8 bases short and J 6 bases short, with 22 bases between. CDR3 length equals 15 residues. Germline V gene sequence: CDR1 SGHVS, CDR2 FQNEAQ. CDR3 in amino acids: CASGSMGRGYAEAFF. CDR3 nucleotides: TGTGCCAGCGGTTCGATGGGACGGGGGTATGCTGAAGCTTTCTTT.

This clone appeared a few times. The V gene is TRBV18, the J gene TRBJ1-3; D not resolved. Trimming took 0 bases from V and 2 from J, leaving 8 bases between them. The CDR3 loop spans 15 amino acids. Germline CDR1 and CDR2: KGHSH and LQKENI. The CDR3 region is CASSPPVAPGNTIYF. CDR3 DNA sequence: TGTGCCAGCTCACCACCAGTAGCACCTGGAAACACCATATATTTT.

This chain joins TRBV3-1 (or the pseudogene TRBV3-2) and TRBJ2-1; a possible D gene is TRBD2 (5 bases). The CDR3 is made up of 15 amino acids. Between the trimmed V and J ends, which lost 3 bases and 6 bases, there was a span of 15 bases. Looked up from germline, CDR1 is LGHDT and CDR2 is YNNKEL (reference sequence). In DNA form, the CDR3 reads TGTGCCAGCAGCCAGGGAGTAAAGGCATCCAATGAGCAGTTCTTC. This gives the protein CASSQGVKASNEQFF.

V and J are TRBV2 and TRBJ1-3; no reliable D call. The germline V gene has CDR1 SNHLY and CDR2 FYNNEI. The CDR3 contains 14 residues. Trimming stripped 6 bases from V and 2 bases from J, with 11 bases between. The CDR3 spells CASRSEPTGNTIYF. Here the CDR3 DNA reads TGTGCCAGCAGATCGGAGCCGACTGGAAACACCATATATTTT.

The chain carries TRBV14 and TRBJ1-2, with 9 bases that match TRBD1. V shed 2 bases and J 6 bases; nucleotides not matched to a gene: 4. CDR1 and CDR2 (germline): SGHDN, FVKESK. CDR3 length equals 14 residues. CDR3 sequence: CASSQTGQGDGYTF. The CDR3 coding sequence is TGTGCCAGCAGCCAAACGGGACAGGGTGATGGCTACACCTTC.

The chain links TRBV6-5 to TRBJ1-6; D ambiguous. V was trimmed by 2 bases and J by 9 bases, leaving 17 bases between them. Germline V CDR1 and CDR2: MNHEY, SVGAGI. The CDR3 sequence is 16 residues long. The CDR3, as DNA: TGTGCCAGCAGTTACGGCGACACCCCGCCGATTTCACCCCTCCACTTT. This sequence encodes CASSYGDTPPISPLHF.

The chain combines TRBV19 with TRBJ1-5, with D perhaps TRBD1 (5 bases). Looked up from germline, CDR1 is LNHDA and CDR2 is SQIVND (reference sequence). The CDR3 consists of 17 residues. Trimming removed 6 bases from V and 0 bases from J, with 18 bases in between. CDR3: CASSPIRARTSNQPQHF. Written as DNA, the CDR3 is TGTGCCAGTAGCCCCATCAGGGCCAGAACTAGCAATCAGCCCCAGCATTTT.

The gene calls are TRBV11-2 and TRBJ1-2, with 7 bases fitting TRBD1. Trimming cost V 5 bases and J 2 bases; bases outside gene matches: 8. Germline CDR1 and CDR2: SGHAT and FQNNGV. The CDR3 has 15 amino acids. CDR3 bases: TGTGCCAGCAGCGGTCACAGGGGCTTGAACTATGGCTACACCTTC. Its protein product is CASSGHRGLNYGYTF.

The chain carries TRBV15 and TRBJ2-7; 9 bases line up with TRBD1. The CDR3 contains 14 residues. Germline assignment: CDR1 LNHNV and CDR2 YYDKDF (reference sequence). The junction had 5 bases not matched to a gene; V was cut back by 5 bases and J by 3 bases. The CDR3: CATSGGQGIYEQYF. In DNA form, the CDR3 reads TGTGCCACCAGCGGGGGACAGGGAATCTACGAGCAGTACTTC. The full variable domain, rest sourced from reference TRBV15 and TRBJ2-7, is DAMVIQNPRYQVTQFGKPVTLSCSQTLNHNVMYWYQQKSSQAPKLLFHYYDKDFNNEADTPDNFQSRRPNTSFCFLDIRSPGLGDTAMYLCATSGGQGIYEQYFGPGTRLTVT.

The chain couples TRBV29-1 to TRBJ2-7, with TRBD1 matching 8 bases. Germline-derived CDR1 and CDR2 are SQVTM and ANQGSEA. V lost 4 bases and J lost 1; bases outside the gene matches: 3. This CDR3 comprises 13 residues. For the CDR3, the DNA is TGCAGCGTTGCAAGGACAGGGTCCTACGAGCAGTACTTC. This translates into CSVARTGSYEQYF.

V gene TRBV5-4 combines with J gene TRBJ2-3, with D tentatively TRBD2 (5 bases). The V end was cut by 3 bases, the J end by 2 bases, with 7 bases between. There are 13 residues in the CDR3. The germline V gene encodes CDR1 SGHNT and CDR2 YYREEE (reference sequence). The CDR3 DNA reads as TGTGCCAGCAGCTCGGACTTCACAGATACGCAGTATTTT. Protein: CASSSDFTDTQYF.

The chain is built from TRBV27 and TRBJ1-2, with a tentative D call TRBD1 (6 bases). The CDR3 runs 15 residues. Trimming removed 2 bases at V and 5 bases at J, with 15 bases between. Germline CDR1 reads MNHEY; CDR2 reads SMNVEV (reference sequence). The CDR3 reads CASSLEGGLGYGYTF. The CDR3 DNA is TGTGCCAGCAGTTTAGAGGGGGGGTTAGGTTATGGCTACACCTTC.

V is TRBV10-2 and J is TRBJ2-5; D is perhaps TRBD2 (5 bases). Germline CDR1 and CDR2: WSHSY and SAAADI. This CDR3 has 14 residues. The V end lost 4 bases, the J end lost 5 bases, and 14 bases lay between the germline ends. Here the CDR3 reads CASSGTSFVETQYF. For the CDR3, the DNA is TGCGCCAGCAGTGGCACTAGTTTTGTGGAGACCCAGTACTTC.

Written as DNA, the CDR3 is TGTGCCAGTAGTAGGGATAAGACAGGGGGCCTAAGGGGCAATCAGCCCCAGCATTTT. Amino acids: CASSRDKTGGLRGNQPQHF. The V call is TRBV19, the J call TRBJ1-5, with 10 bases fitting TRBD1. CDR1 and CDR2 (germline): LNHDA, SQIVND (reference sequence). This CDR3 contains 19 residues. V was pared by 4 bases and J by 2 bases, with 14 bases of the junction left unmatched.

This chain uses TRBV4-2 with TRBJ1-3; 8 positions agree with TRBD1. V lost 0 bases and J lost 3; bases outside the gene matches: 10. The CDR3 length is 18 residues. Germline assignment: CDR1 LGHNA and CDR2 YNFKEQ. For the CDR3, the DNA is TGTGCCAGCAGCCAAGAGGCGGGCCCAGGGGGCGGTGGAAACACCATATATTTT. This encodes CASSQEAGPGGGGNTIYF.

The gene calls are TRBV28 and TRBJ1-1; possible D gene TRBD1, 6 bases. Trimming pared 1 base from V and 9 bases from J, leaving 9 bases between. The CDR3 has 12 residues. Germline-derived CDR1 and CDR2 are MDHEN and SYDVKM. CDR3 nucleotides: TGTGCCAGCAGTTTATACAGGGTAAAAGCTTTCTTT. Translated, it gives CASSLYRVKAFF.

This chain links TRBV4-3 with TRBJ2-3; the D gene is possibly TRBD1 (7 bases). Trimming pared 0 bases from V and 0 bases from J, leaving 16 bases between. The V gene's germline CDR1 is LGHNA and CDR2 YSLEER. The CDR3 has 18 amino acids. As DNA, the CDR3 is TGCGCCAGCAGCCAAGATATCGGCGGGACAGCTAGCACAGATACGCAGTATTTT. It is translated as CASSQDIGGTASTDTQYF.

The V and J genes are TRBV10-1 and TRBJ1-5; D possibly corresponds to TRBD1 (6 bases). The CDR3 totals 16 residues. The V end was cut by 6 bases, the J end by 0 bases, with 15 bases between. Germline V gene data show CDR1 as WNHNN and CDR2 as SYGVQD (reference sequence). This CDR3 is CASSLYRDCSNQPQHF. The CDR3 DNA reads as TGCGCCAGCAGCCTGTACAGGGATTGTAGCAATCAGCCCCAGCATTTT.

The CDR3 DNA sequence: TGTGCCAGCAGCCCGCCAGCCTACAATGAGCAGTTCTTC. Its protein product is CASSPPAYNEQFF. The chain carries TRBV7-9 and TRBJ2-1; no definite D call. The CDR3 sequence is 13 residues long. The V end was cut by 5 bases, the J end by 2 bases, with 7 bases between. Looked up from germline, CDR1 is SEHNR and CDR2 is FQNEAQ (reference sequence).

V usage is TRBV2 and J usage is TRBJ1-2; 7 nucleotides line up with TRBD1. CDR3 size: 14 residues. J gave up 4 bases and V 6 bases, and 8 bases lay outside the gene matches. Germline CDR1 and CDR2: SNHLY and FYNNEI. CDR3 loop: CASRGTAKSYGYTF. The CDR3, as DNA: TGTGCCAGCAGGGGGACAGCTAAATCCTATGGCTACACCTTC.

The J gene is TRBJ2-7, the V gene TRBV7-9, with D maybe TRBD2 (6 bases). The germline gives CDR1 SEHNR, CDR2 FQNEAQ (reference sequence). The V and J ends lost 5 bases and 5 bases respectively, with 22 bases between them. The CDR3 contains 16 residues. The CDR3 coding sequence is TGTGCCAGCAGCCCCCTCGGCGGGGTCCATGTCAACGAGCAGTACTTC. Encoded protein: CASSPLGGVHVNEQYF. The entire variable domain, with the rest obtained from reference TRBV7-9 and TRBJ2-7, is as follows: DTGVSQNPRHKITKRGQNVTFRCDPISEHNRLYWYRQTLGQGPEFLTYFQNEAQLEKSRLLSDRFSAERPKGSFSTLEIQRTEQGDSAMYLCASSPLGGVHVNEQYFGPGTRLTVT.

This clone was detected only a few times. CDR3: CASSLAGGNIQYF. DNA for the CDR3: TGTGCCAGCAGCTTAGCTGGGGGGAACATTCAGTACTTC. The rearrangement uses TRBV7-2 and TRBJ2-4; weak D call: TRBD2 (6 bases). Germline-derived CDR1 and CDR2 are SGHTA and FQGNSA. The V gene lost 0 bases and the J gene lost 7 bases, with 7 bases spanning the gap. The CDR3 spans 13 residues.

The chain recombines TRBV11-2 with TRBJ2-1; TRBD2 agrees at 11 bases. CDR1 and CDR2 from the germline V gene are SGHAT and FQNNGV. The junction had 6 bases not matched to a gene; V was cut back by 2 bases and J by 3 bases. The CDR3 sequence is 17 residues long. This CDR3 reads CASSLWIAGGLYNEQFF. The CDR3 region has the DNA TGTGCCAGCAGCTTATGGATAGCGGGAGGGCTCTACAATGAGCAGTTCTTC.

This chain joins TRBV11-3 and TRBJ2-7; D is perhaps TRBD2 (5 bases). The V end lost 1 base, the J end lost 0 bases, and 13 bases lay between the germline ends. Germline lookup yields CDR1 SGHNT and CDR2 YENEEA. The CDR3 contains 16 residues. This chain's CDR3 is CASSLGPTLDSYEQYF. For the CDR3, the DNA is TGTGCCAGCAGCTTAGGACCGACACTAGACTCCTACGAGCAGTACTTC.